This entry describes one T cell receptor beta chain. The CDR3 consists of 16 residues. V was shortened by 1 base and J by 0 bases, with 12 bases between the two germline ends. Germline loops: CDR1 SGHKS, CDR2 YYEKEE (reference sequence). The sample originates from a study of blood T cell repertoires in COVID-19. Sequenced by immunoSEQ multiplex PCR; TCRdb stores in-frame clones only, minus some. Among roughly 200,000 clones listed, 90% were seen once. The sequenced sample consisted of PBMCs or T cells enriched from blood (not recorded which). The V and J genes are TRBV5-5 and TRBJ2-3; tentative D call: TRBD2 (6 bases). The origin of this receptor is a young man who had recovered from COVID-19. The CDR3 sequence: CASSLRDSRSTDTQYF. CDR3 bases: TGTGCCAGCAGCTTGAGGGACTCTCGGAGCACAGATACGCAGTATTTT.